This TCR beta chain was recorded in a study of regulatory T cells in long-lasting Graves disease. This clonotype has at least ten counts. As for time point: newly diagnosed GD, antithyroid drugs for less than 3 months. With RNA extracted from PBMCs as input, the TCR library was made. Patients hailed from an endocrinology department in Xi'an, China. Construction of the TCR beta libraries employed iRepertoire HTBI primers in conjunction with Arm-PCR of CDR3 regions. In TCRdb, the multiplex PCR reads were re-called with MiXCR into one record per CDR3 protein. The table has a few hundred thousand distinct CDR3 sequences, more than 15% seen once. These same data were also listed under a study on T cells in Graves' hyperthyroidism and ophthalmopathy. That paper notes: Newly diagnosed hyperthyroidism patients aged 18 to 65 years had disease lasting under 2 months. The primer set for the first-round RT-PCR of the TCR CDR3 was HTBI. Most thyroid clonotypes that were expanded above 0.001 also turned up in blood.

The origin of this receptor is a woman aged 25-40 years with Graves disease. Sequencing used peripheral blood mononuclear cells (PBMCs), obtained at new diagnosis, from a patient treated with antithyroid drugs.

The CDR3: CASSLELFNNSPLHF. The CDR3, as DNA: TGTGCCAGCAGCTTAGAACTGTTTAATAATTCACCCCTCCACTTT. J is TRBJ1-6 and V is TRBV11-2, with D unresolved. Trimming stripped 0 bases from V and 5 bases from J, with 8 bases between. CDR3 size: 15 residues. Germline CDR1 reads SGHAT; CDR2 reads FQNNGV. Full variable domain (remainder filled in from reference TRBV11-2 and TRBJ1-6): EAGVAQSPRYKIIEKRQSVAFWCNPISGHATLYWYQQILGQGPKLLIQFQNNGVVDDSQLPKDRFSAERLKGVDSTLKIQPAKLEDSAVYLCASSLELFNNSPLHFGNGTRLTVT.